Sequencing of this T cell receptor beta chain was carried out in a study of shared clonotypes between healthy human individuals (TCRdb year 2020). Broadly, across the study: Three men and two women, aged 18 to 49 years, made up the cohort. For each donor, CD4 naive and CD4 memory were each run on three plates, CD8 naive on two plates, and CD8 memory on one plate. To estimate repertoire size and how much clonotypes are shared between individuals, the study performed deep sequencing of blood TCR repertoires from roughly five healthy adults. To increase sequencing depth and limit assay-specific biases, different laboratories used diverse techniques to prepare libraries and sequence TCR repertoires. Per donor, leukapheresis produced somewhere between about 0.85 and 9.5 billion PBMCs. General conclusions and limits of the study: The genetic and exposure-history diversity represented was limited by the small number of donors. Naive subsets generally had larger estimated clonotype richness than memory subsets did. Even with the large sequencing depth, rarefaction of the sorted-subset datasets indicated that sequencing was incomplete. Compared with non-shared clonotypes, the clonotypes found in all four sorted-subset donors had higher generation probabilities. Pairwise subsampling indicated that sequencing depth was expected to affect the degree of clonotype sharing among donors. Across four donors, approximately 5% of naive CD4, roughly 3.5% of naive CD8, around 2.5% of memory CD4, and over 0.35% of memory CD8 clonotypes were shared. Sampling was limited to blood, and TCR repertoires in tissue likely differ from TCR repertoires in blood.

CD8 naive samples consisted of CD45RO-negative cells that were positively selected for CCR7, yielding a CD45RA+CCR7+ population without TemRA cells. Donors were healthy HIV-negative adults with no recently reported acute infections or vaccinations. Every donor was a Caucasian adult living in Nashville, Tennessee, USA. Blood was obtained by leukapheresis, after which PBMCs were separated by Ficoll-Histopaque density gradient centrifugation and cryopreserved in liquid nitrogen vapor phase. Purity and quantity of every magnetically sorted T cell population were checked by analytical flow cytometry. Genomic DNA was isolated from each sorted fraction and quantified by UV absorbance on a Nanodrop 2000c. Concerning this clone itself: Its recognized antigen is unknown. It has no much larger one-base neighbor in the sample; base qualities were not kept.

The CDR3 sequence holds 14 residues, the cysteine and phenylalanine included. Only the CDR3 DNA is retained, 42 bases long and in frame from the first base. Trimming leaves V shorter by 3 bases and J shorter by 6 bases, with the junction holding 5 bases beyond the gene matches. Based on the germline V gene (reference sequence), the CDR1 and CDR2 sequences are LNHDA and SQIVND. TCR CDR3 regions were amplified from genomic DNA by multiplex PCR using the deep immunoSEQ assay. Extracted genomic DNA from each cell subset was distributed evenly across all wells of several immunoSEQ 96-well plates, and each plate was treated as a replicate. For sorted subsets, roughly 200 ng of genomic DNA, equivalent to around 31,000 T cell genomes, went into each replicate PCR. Purified libraries were measured with a Qubit 3.0 fluorometer, size-checked on a Bioanalyzer 2100, and measured again with the KAPA Library Quantification kit. Each immunoSEQ 96-well plate was sequenced on its own single-read 150-cycle Illumina NextSeq 550 flow cell. The study's own analysis went as follows. Because the immunoSEQ output included only junctional sequences and no quality scores, the filtering could not be the same as the filtering used for full-length reads. Sequences were annotated with PyIR, a Python wrapper for IgBLAST v1.9, using IMGT germline references to assign V/J genes and CDR3. Reads with weak V/J assignments (E-value above 1e-6), missing CDR3, stop codons, out-of-frame junctions, or ambiguous translated residues were removed. A V3J clonotype was defined by an identical inferred V gene, J gene, and CDR3 amino acid sequence. Percentage overlap between repertoires was computed as shared unique clonotypes divided by the size of the smaller repertoire. Repertoire richness was assessed with RTK rarefaction, the Chao1 estimator, and Recon v2.1 estimates of unobserved clonotypes. Generation probabilities were computed with OLGA for all TCRbeta clonotypes obtained by the gDNA method from a handful of donors. Held by TCRdb, this immuneACCESS table contains in-frame sequences only and omits some clones. Under half of the omission traces to an unresolved V gene where checked; the cause of the rest is unknown. V and J calls and clone size are those listed in that table; D and trimming were worked out from the DNA. A total of some 1,900,000 clones appear in this sample, roughly 94% of them only once. The ten largest clones add up to 0.95% to 1.5% of the sample.

The chain employs TRBV19 and TRBJ1-5; TRBD1 aligns with 7 central bases. This TCR was sampled from a man in his late teens or twenties in good health. The sequencing input was naive CD8+ T cells sorted from blood. The sample's cell subset or site, from its label and the paper: CD45RA+CCR7+. The CDR3 loop reads CASSIDREVQPQHF. The DNA is TGTGCCAGTAGTATCGACAGGGAGGTTCAGCCCCAGCATTTT.